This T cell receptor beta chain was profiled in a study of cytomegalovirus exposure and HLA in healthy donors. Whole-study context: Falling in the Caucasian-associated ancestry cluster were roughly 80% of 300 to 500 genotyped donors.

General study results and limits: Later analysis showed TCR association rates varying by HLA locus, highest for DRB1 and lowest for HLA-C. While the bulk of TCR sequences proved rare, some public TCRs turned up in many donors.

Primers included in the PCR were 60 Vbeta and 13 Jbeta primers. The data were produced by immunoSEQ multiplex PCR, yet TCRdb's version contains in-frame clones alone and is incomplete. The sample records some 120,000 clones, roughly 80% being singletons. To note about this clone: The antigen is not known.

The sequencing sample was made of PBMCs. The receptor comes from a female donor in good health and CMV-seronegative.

This chain's CDR3 is CASSYSRVSGNGYTF. CDR3 in DNA: TGTGCCAGCAGTTACTCCCGTGTCTCCGGGAATGGCTACACCTTC. The chain uses TRBV6-6 and TRBJ1-2, with D hard to call. This CDR3 is built from 15 residues. Germline V gene lookup returns CDR1 MNHNY and CDR2 SVGAGI (reference sequence). V was pared by 0 bases and J by 6 bases, with 14 bases between.